This paragraph reports one TCR beta chain. Its antigen is undetermined. This sample was included in a study of cytomegalovirus exposure and HLA in healthy donors. The length of the CDR3 is 17 residues. J was trimmed by 4 bases and V by 8 bases; bases with no gene match: 12. CDR1 MDHEN and CDR2 SYDVKM come from the germline V gene. Regarding the study as a whole: Further analysis was carried out later, and it showed several of the most significant clusters appearing linked to common viral pathogens. Later analysis demonstrated an association between a missense DCLRE1C variant and TCR beta V- and J-gene trimming.

In the PCR, 60 Vbeta and 13 Jbeta primers were used. Profiling relied on immunoSEQ multiplex PCR, and the TCRdb table lists in-frame clones only, not all of them. The sample records about 140,000 clones, approximately 82% being singletons. The TCR comes from a man younger than 35 in good health and CMV-seropositive. The chain employs TRBV28 and TRBJ2-7; the match to TRBD2 covers 15 bases. Sequencing used PBMCs. CDR3 sequence: CASCSGTSGRSAYEQYF. The CDR3 DNA sequence: TGTGCCAGCTGTTCCGGGACTAGCGGGAGGTCTGCTTACGAGCAGTACTTC.